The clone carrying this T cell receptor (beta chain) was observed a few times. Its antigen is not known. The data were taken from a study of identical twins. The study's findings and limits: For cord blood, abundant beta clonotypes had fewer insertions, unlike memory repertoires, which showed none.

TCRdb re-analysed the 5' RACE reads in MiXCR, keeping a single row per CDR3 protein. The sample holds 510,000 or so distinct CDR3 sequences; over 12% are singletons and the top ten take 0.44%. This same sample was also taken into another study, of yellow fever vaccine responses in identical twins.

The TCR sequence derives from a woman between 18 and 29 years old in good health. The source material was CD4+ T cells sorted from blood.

Here the CDR3 DNA reads TGTGCCAGCAGCTTAAGCCTGCTAGGGCCTAGCGTCTACAATGAGCAGTTCTTC. Translating it yields CASSLSLLGPSVYNEQFF. J is TRBJ2-1 and V is TRBV11-2; D possibly corresponds to TRBD2 (6 bases). The CDR3 has 18 amino acids. CDR1 and CDR2 (germline): SGHAT, FQNNGV. V lost 2 bases and J 3 bases, leaving 20 bases between the germline ends.